The T cell receptor (beta chain) under discussion was sequenced for a study of early T cells in non-severe SARS-CoV-2 infection. Study overall: Bulk RNA isolated from unsorted whole blood underwent sequencing; chains were not paired.

TCRdb reprocessed the 5' RACE reads with MiXCR, giving one entry per CDR3 protein. The table shows about 72,000 distinct CDR3 sequences, with around 8.7% occurring only once. Germline CDR1 reads SGHRS; CDR2 reads YFSETQ. There are 12 residues in the CDR3. With 4 bases clipped from V and 5 bases from J, the junction kept 1 base outside the gene matches. The chain joins TRBV5-1 to TRBJ2-3; the match to TRBD2 covers 7 bases. Sequenced material: whole blood. The receptor was derived from an adult who was a healthcare worker with PCR-confirmed SARS-CoV-2 infection or an uninfected control (not recorded which). The DNA of the CDR3 is TGCGCCAGCAGCAGGGAGGGAGATACGCAGTATTTT. It encodes CASSREGDTQYF.